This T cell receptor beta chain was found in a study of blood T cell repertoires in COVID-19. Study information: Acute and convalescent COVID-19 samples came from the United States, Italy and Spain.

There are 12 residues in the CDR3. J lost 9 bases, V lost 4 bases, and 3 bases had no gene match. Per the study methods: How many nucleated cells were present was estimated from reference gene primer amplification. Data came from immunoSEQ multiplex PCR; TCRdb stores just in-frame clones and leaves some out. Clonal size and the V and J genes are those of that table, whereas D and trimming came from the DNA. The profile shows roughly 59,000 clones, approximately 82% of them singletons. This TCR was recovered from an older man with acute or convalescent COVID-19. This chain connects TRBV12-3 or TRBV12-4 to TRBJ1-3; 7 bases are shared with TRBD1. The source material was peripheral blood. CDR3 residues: CASSYRGGTIYF. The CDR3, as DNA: TGTGCCAGCAGTTACAGGGGAGGCACCATATATTTT.